This TCR beta chain came from a study of cytomegalovirus exposure and HLA in healthy donors. Study results and caveats: Researchers counted over 150 TCR beta chains as cytomegalovirus-associated. While the bulk of TCR sequences proved rare, some public TCRs turned up in many donors.

The table came from immunoSEQ multiplex PCR; TCRdb's copy has only in-frame clones and leaves some out. The table includes about 360,000 clones, roughly 89% detected once. Regarding this clone: Its specificity is not known.

The clonotype originates from a woman aged 18-29 years in good health and CMV-seronegative. Sequenced: PBMCs.

CDR3: CASSQPRGSYTF. CDR3 DNA: TGCGCCAGCAGCCAACCGCGGGGGAGCTACACCTTC. This rearrangement joins TRBV4-1 to TRBJ1-2; TRBD1 might be the D (5 bases). Trimming cost V 2 bases and J 9 bases, with 10 bases left between them. This CDR3 has 12 amino acids. Per germline, CDR1 MGHRA and CDR2 YSYEKL.